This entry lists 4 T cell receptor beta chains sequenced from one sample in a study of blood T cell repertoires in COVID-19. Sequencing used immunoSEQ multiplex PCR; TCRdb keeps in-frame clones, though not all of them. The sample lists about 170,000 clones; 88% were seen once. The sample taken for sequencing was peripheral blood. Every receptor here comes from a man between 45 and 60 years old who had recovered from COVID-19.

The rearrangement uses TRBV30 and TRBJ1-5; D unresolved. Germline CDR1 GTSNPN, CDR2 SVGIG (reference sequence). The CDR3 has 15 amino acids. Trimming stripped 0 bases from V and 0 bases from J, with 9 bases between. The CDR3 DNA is TGTGCCTGGAGTGTAGGTGGGCGTAGCAATCAGCCCCAGCATTTT. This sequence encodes CAWSVGGRSNQPQHF.

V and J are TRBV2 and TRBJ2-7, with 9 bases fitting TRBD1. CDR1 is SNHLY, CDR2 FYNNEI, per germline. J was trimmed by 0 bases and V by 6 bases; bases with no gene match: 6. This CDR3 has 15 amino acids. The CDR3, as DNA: TGTGCCAGCAGGTCCGGGACAGGGCCCTCCTACGAGCAGTACTTC. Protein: CASRSGTGPSYEQYF.

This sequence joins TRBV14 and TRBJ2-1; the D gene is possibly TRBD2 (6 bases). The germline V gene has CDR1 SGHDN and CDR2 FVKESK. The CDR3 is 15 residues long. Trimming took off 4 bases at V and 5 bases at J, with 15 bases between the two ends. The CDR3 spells CASSPGSGPDNEQFF. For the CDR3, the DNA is TGTGCCAGCAGCCCTGGCAGCGGGCCCGACAATGAGCAGTTCTTC.

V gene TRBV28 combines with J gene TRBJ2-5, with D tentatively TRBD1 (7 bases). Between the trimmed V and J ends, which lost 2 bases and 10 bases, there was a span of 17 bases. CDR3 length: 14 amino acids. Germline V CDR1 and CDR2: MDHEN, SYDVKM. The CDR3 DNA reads TGTGCCAGCAGTTTAACGGCCCCCAGGGGGGTCCAGTACTTC. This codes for CASSLTAPRGVQYF.